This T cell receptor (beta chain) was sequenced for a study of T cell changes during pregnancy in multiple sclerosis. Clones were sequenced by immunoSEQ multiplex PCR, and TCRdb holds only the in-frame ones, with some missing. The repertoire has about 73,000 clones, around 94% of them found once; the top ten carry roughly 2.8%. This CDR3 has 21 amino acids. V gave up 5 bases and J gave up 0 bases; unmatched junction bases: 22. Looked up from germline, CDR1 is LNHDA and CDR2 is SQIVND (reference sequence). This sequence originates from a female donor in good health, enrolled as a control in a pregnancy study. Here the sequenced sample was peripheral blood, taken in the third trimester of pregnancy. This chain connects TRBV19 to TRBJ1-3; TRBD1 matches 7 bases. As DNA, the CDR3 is TGTGCCAGTAGTCATCGACAGGGTCTATCTTTAGGGATTTCCTCTGGAAACACCATATATTTT. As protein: CASSHRQGLSLGISSGNTIYF.